The subject of this entry is one T cell receptor beta chain. The data were produced by immunoSEQ multiplex PCR, yet TCRdb's version contains in-frame clones alone and is incomplete. The top ten clones hold 5.1% of a sample with over 130,000 clones, roughly 91% of them seen once. The V gene end was trimmed by 3 bases and the J gene end by 1 base; junction bases not matched to a gene: 6. The CDR3 loop spans 15 amino acids. Germline loops: CDR1 SGDLS, CDR2 YYNGEE. The data stem from a study of T cell responses to AZD1222 COVID-19 vaccine. The starting material was peripheral blood, obtained on day 0 of AZD1222 vaccination. The gene calls are TRBV9 and TRBJ2-7; 8 bases map to TRBD2. The clonotype was recovered from an adult in good health. CDR3 region: CASSGGASGSYEQYF. The CDR3 nucleotides read TGTGCCAGCAGCGGAGGGGCTAGCGGGTCCTACGAGCAGTACTTC.